This TCR beta chain was obtained from a study of shared clonotypes between healthy human individuals. About the study: CD4 naive cells filled three plates per donor, CD4 memory three, CD8 naive two and CD8 memory one. Study outcomes and limitations: Shared clonotypes: 4.5% to 6% naive CD4, around 4% naive CD8, 2.3% memory CD4, under 0.45% memory CD8.

Naive CD8 isolation took CD45RO-negative cells positively selected for CCR7 and excluded terminally differentiated effector memory CD45RA+ cells. Turning to this clone: Its specificity is unknown.

This CDR3 is built from 16 residues. CDR1 is SGDLS, CDR2 YYNGEE, per germline. Deep-level assay runs were performed. Some clones are missing from TCRdb's copy, which holds only in-frame ones; the method was immunoSEQ multiplex PCR. The data hold 560,000 or so clones, with 95% to 96% observed a single time. V is TRBV9 and J is TRBJ2-5; D remains unclear. The end of the DNA is better explained by TRBJ2-7, so the J call may be wrong. Sequenced: naive CD8+ T cells sorted from blood. The TCR sequence derives from a woman aged 25 to 39 in good health. This chain's CDR3 is CASSRRGARNTYEQYF. CDR3 DNA sequence: TGTGCCAGCAGCCGAAGAGGAGCGAGAAATACCTACGAGCAGTACTTC.